The 17 T cell receptor beta chains in this list originate from one sample, sequenced in a study of cytotoxic CD8 clonotypes in ibrutinib-treated CLL. Method: immunoSEQ multiplex PCR; TCRdb's copy keeps in-frame clones and lacks some. Seen here are about 300,000 clones, roughly 71% observed once, and the top ten hold around 6.3%. The material was PBMCs, obtained after 36 months of ibrutinib treatment. The receptors shown here come from a human donor with chronic lymphocytic leukemia.

The V and J genes are TRBV4-1 and TRBJ2-7; D tentatively reads TRBD1 or TRBD2 (6 bases each). CDR1 MGHRA and CDR2 YSYEKL come from the germline V gene. The V and J ends lost 1 base and 2 bases respectively, with 12 bases between them. The CDR3 spans 15 residues. The CDR3 nucleotides are TGCGCCAGCAGCCAAGGGGGGGCTAGTACCTACGAGCAGTACTTC. Its translation: CASSQGGASTYEQYF.

Comment on this clone: Other DNA sequences within the sample encode an identical CDR3. This sequence joins TRBV9 and TRBJ2-7; tentatively, D is TRBD2 (5 bases). V shed 0 bases and J shed 6 bases, with 10 bases lying between them. Germline V lookup: CDR1 SGDLS, CDR2 YYNGEE. This CDR3 region has 13 residues. CDR3: CASSVVSGGEQYF. CDR3 sequence (DNA): TGTGCCAGCAGCGTAGTCTCAGGAGGCGAGCAGTACTTC.

The rearrangement joins TRBV6-6 to TRBJ1-6, with TRBD1 as a possible D gene (5 bases). V lost 8 bases, J lost 10 bases, and 18 bases lay in between. This CDR3 has 14 amino acids. CDR1 and CDR2 (germline): MNHNY, SVGAGI (reference sequence). CDR3 sequence reads: CASGSGTNRSPLHF. The DNA of the CDR3 is TGTGCCAGCGGGAGTGGGACCAATCGCTCACCCCTCCACTTT.

This chain joins TRBV5-6 and TRBJ2-6; unclear D gene. The germline CDR1 and CDR2 sequences are SGHDT and YYEEEE. V shed 0 bases and J shed 9 bases, with 4 bases lying between them. This CDR3 has 12 residues. The CDR3 reads CASSLELNVLTF. The CDR3 region has the DNA TGTGCCAGCAGCTTGGAACTCAACGTCCTGACTTTC.

This chain joins TRBV27 and TRBJ1-2, with no clear D. Per the germline V gene, CDR1 is MNHEY and CDR2 is SMNVEV (reference sequence). Trimming removed 1 base from V and 4 bases from J, with 13 bases in between. CDR3 length: 15 residues. The CDR3 DNA reads as TGTGCCAGCAGTTTATTGGGCAGGAGAAGCTATGGCTACACCTTC. Translated: CASSLLGRRSYGYTF.

This clone was detected only a few times. The rearrangement links TRBV5-6 to TRBJ1-2, with D hard to call. CDR3 length: 14 amino acids. Germline-derived CDR1 and CDR2 are SGHDT and YYEEEE. The germline V and J ends were trimmed by 0 bases and 4 bases, with 10 bases remaining between them. The CDR3, as DNA: TGTGCCAGCAGCTTGGGTGAGGGCGGCTATGGCTACACCTTC. This sequence encodes CASSLGEGGYGYTF.

This chain uses TRBV10-1 with TRBJ1-2, with TRBD1 matching 9 bases. The V gene's germline CDR1 is WNHNN and CDR2 SYGVQD (reference sequence). CDR3 length: 11 residues. The J segment lost 7 bases and the V segment lost 10 bases, leaving 4 bases of the junction unmatched. Here the CDR3 reads CANRTGAGYTF. In nucleotides, the CDR3 is TGCGCCAACCGGACAGGGGCTGGCTACACCTTC.

This clone has just a few counts. CDR3 region: CASGLGGARDWNIQYF. The CDR3 region has the DNA TGTGCTAGTGGTTTAGGGGGGGCGAGGGATTGGAACATTCAGTACTTC. This chain joins TRBV12-5 and TRBJ2-4; tentatively, D is TRBD2 (7 bases). The CDR3 sequence is 16 residues long. With 3 bases removed from V and 7 bases from J, the gap between germline ends came to 19 bases. Germline CDR1 and CDR2: LGHNT and FRNRAP.

The rearrangement joins TRBV29-1 to TRBJ2-3, with D possibly being TRBD1 or TRBD2 (5 bases each). Trimming removed 6 bases from V and 6 bases from J, with 19 bases in between. The germline CDR1 and CDR2 sequences are SQVTM and ANQGSEA. The CDR3 is 14 amino acids. The CDR3 loop is CSVGRDGPWDTQYF. The CDR3 bases are TGCAGCGTGGGTCGGGACGGTCCGTGGGATACGCAGTATTTT.

The chain combines TRBV7-3 with TRBJ1-1, with 8 bases aligning to TRBD1. The trim removed 5 bases at V and 1 base at J, leaving 12 bases unmatched. The CDR3 runs to 17 residues. Germline lookup yields CDR1 SGHTA and CDR2 FQGTGA. CDR3: CASSPTPQGAGNTEAFF. CDR3 coding DNA: TGTGCCAGCAGCCCCACCCCCCAGGGGGCAGGGAACACTGAAGCTTTCTTT.

The chain is built from TRBV27 and TRBJ1-1, with a tentative D call TRBD1 (6 bases). The germline V gene has CDR1 MNHEY and CDR2 SMNVEV (reference sequence). Trimming took 2 bases from V and 10 from J, leaving 20 bases between them. The CDR3 length is 15 residues. In DNA, the CDR3 is TGTGCCAGCAGTTTAATACCCGGACAGATCGGCGGAGCTTTCTTT. Translation gives CASSLIPGQIGGAFF.

The table lists this clone with a few counts. The V gene is TRBV5-1, the J gene TRBJ2-3; D is uncertain. The ends were cut back, 4 bases at V and 0 bases at J, with 9 bases in the middle. Germline CDR1 is SGHRS and CDR2 is YFSETQ. The CDR3 is 14 amino acids. CDR3 bases: TGCGCCAGCAGCCCTCAACCGAGCACAGATACGCAGTATTTT. Translating it yields CASSPQPSTDTQYF.

The gene calls are TRBV5-1 and TRBJ2-7; D could derive from TRBD1 or TRBD2 (5 bases each). CDR1 is SGHRS, CDR2 YFSETQ, per germline. Trimming removed 4 bases at V and 0 bases at J, with 11 bases between. The CDR3 covers 14 residues. The CDR3: CASSRDGVSYEQYF. The CDR3 DNA sequence: TGCGCCAGCAGCCGGGACGGAGTCTCCTACGAGCAGTACTTC.

The rearrangement joins TRBV5-1 to TRBJ2-1; no clear D gene. This CDR3 is 13 amino acids long. Germline assignment: CDR1 SGHRS and CDR2 YFSETQ. V lost 4 bases and J 8 bases, leaving 13 bases between the germline ends. The CDR3 loop reads CASSHRTAYEQFF. The DNA for the CDR3 is TGCGCCAGCAGCCACCGGACGGCTTATGAGCAGTTCTTC. Based on the CDR3 plus reference TRBV5-1 and TRBJ2-1, the full variable domain is KAGVTQTPRYLIKTRGQQVTLSCSPISGHRSVSWYQQTPGQGLQFLFEYFSETQRNKGNFPGRFSGRQFSNSRSEMNVSTLELGDSALYLCASSHRTAYEQFFGPGTRLTVL.

The chain recombines TRBV7-9 with TRBJ2-1; 11 bases map to TRBD2. Germline V gene sequence: CDR1 SEHNR, CDR2 FQNEAQ (reference sequence). This CDR3 spans 19 amino acids. Trimming cost V 4 bases and J 5 bases; bases outside gene matches: 16. The CDR3 bases are TGTGCCAGCAGCTCCATCCGACTAGCGGGGTTACTTAACGACAATGAGCAGTTCTTC. Its translation is CASSSIRLAGLLNDNEQFF. Complete variable domain (other parts from reference TRBV7-9 and TRBJ2-1): DTGVSQNPRHKITKRGQNVTFRCDPISEHNRLYWYRQTLGQGPEFLTYFQNEAQLEKSRLLSDRFSAERPKGSFSTLEIQRTEQGDSAMYLCASSSIRLAGLLNDNEQFFGPGTRLTVL.

This clone is a singleton in its sample. This sequence joins TRBV6-1 and TRBJ2-3; D uncertain. In germline, CDR1 is MNHNS, CDR2 SASEGT. V lost 5 bases to trimming and J lost 4 bases, with 7 bases between them. The CDR3 length is 12 residues. Here the CDR3 reads CASSLRSDTQYF. As DNA, the CDR3 is TGTGCCAGCAGTTTACGGTCAGATACGCAGTATTTT.

This chain connects TRBV18 to TRBJ1-3; tentative D call: TRBD1 (5 bases). The CDR3 totals 15 residues. The germline CDR1 and CDR2 sequences are KGHSH and LQKENI. Deletions cut 3 bases from V and 0 bases from J, with 9 bases between. CDR3 sequence (DNA): TGTGCCAGCTCACCCGACAGCACCTCTGGAAACACCATATATTTT. Amino acid sequence: CASSPDSTSGNTIYF.